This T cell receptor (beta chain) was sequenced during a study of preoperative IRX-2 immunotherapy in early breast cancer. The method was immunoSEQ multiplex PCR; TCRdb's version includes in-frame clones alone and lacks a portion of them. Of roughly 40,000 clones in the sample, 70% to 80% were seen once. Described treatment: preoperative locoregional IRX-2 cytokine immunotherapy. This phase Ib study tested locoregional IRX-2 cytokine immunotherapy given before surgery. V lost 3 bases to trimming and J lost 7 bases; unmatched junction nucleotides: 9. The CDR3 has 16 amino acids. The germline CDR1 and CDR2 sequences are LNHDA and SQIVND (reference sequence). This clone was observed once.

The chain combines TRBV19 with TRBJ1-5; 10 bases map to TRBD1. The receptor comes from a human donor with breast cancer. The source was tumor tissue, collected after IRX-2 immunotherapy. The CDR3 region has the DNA TGTGCCAGTAGTATTGACAGGGGGCTGGTTCGGCAGCCCCAGCATTTT. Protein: CASSIDRGLVRQPQHF.